Below, one T cell receptor (beta chain) is given with its context. Its antigen has not been determined. The input lacks base qualities; no much larger clone sits a single base away. The immunoSEQ Assay, a bias-controlled multiplex PCR, was used to amplify TCRbeta CDR3 regions from genomic DNA. The study's processing was this. Within the assay, amplification of reference gene primers was used to estimate how many nucleated cells each sample contained. To quantify the absolute abundance of each unique TCRbeta CDR3 rearrangement, sequence reads were collapsed and filtered. Productive Simpson clonality was computed per sample as the square root of Simpson's diversity index over productive rearrangements. Held by TCRdb, this immuneACCESS table contains in-frame sequences only and omits some clones. Under half of the omission traces to an unresolved V gene where checked; the cause of the rest is unknown. That table furnishes V, J and clone size, whereas the DNA furnished D and trimming. For this sample there are approximately 170,000 clones; more than 70% appear just once. Clones ranked in the top ten supply more than 2% of the sample.

Another Seattle source contributed samples from volunteer blood donors who had recovered from COVID-19. The collaborating institutions used their own protocols to collect whole blood in K2EDTA tubes. For TCRbeta analysis, collaborator samples were shipped as frozen whole blood, as isolated PBMCs, or as DNA extracted from either sample type. The entry originates in a study of blood T cell repertoires in COVID-19 (dated by TCRdb to the early 2020s). About the study as a whole: Samples from collaborators originated in the United States, Italy and Spain and spanned both the acute and convalescent phases of COVID-19. A freely available public database, intended as a resource for researchers studying the immune response to SARS-CoV-2, is where the repertoires were released. Deeply sampled blood TCRbeta repertoires from subjects exposed to, actively infected with, or recovered from COVID-19 were included in the dataset. Where HLA class I and class II types were available, the types were taken from metadata supplied by the sample provider, not from assay-based typing. Samples came from the ongoing ImmuneRACE study (first 160 participants) plus 1,254 subjects from 6 global collaborators. Sample metadata almost always included a de-identified subject ID, COVID-19 status, age in years and sex. The prospective study material was composed of cDNA or gDNA derived from T cells, B-cell-depleted T cells, or PBMCs.

V and J are trimmed by 4 bases and 5 bases, and the gene matches miss 2 bases of the junction. CDR1 ENHRY and CDR2 SYGVKD were looked up in the germline V gene. The CDR3 has 13 amino acids, counting the end cysteine and phenylalanine. CDR3 DNA is the only sequence kept; it has 39 bases, read in frame from the first base. Study-level results and caveats: The quantity of clinical and demographic metadata differed by source and by participant and was supplied without curation.

The chain is made from TRBV10-3 and TRBJ2-7, with 10 junctional bases fitting TRBD1. Sequencing used peripheral blood. The origin of this receptor is a man in his fifties who had recovered from COVID-19. The DNA sequence is given as TGTGCCATCAGTGTTGACAGGGGGCACGAGCAGTACTTC. This translates into CAISVDRGHEQYF.